Listed below are T cell receptor beta chains from one sample, sequenced in a study of OX40 agonist ivuxolimab in advanced cancers. The protocol was immunoSEQ multiplex PCR, while the TCRdb copy is restricted to in-frame clones and leaves out a portion. The table records approximately 32,000 clones, roughly 89% of them present only once. This sample comprised CD4+ or CD8+ T cells sorted from blood, obtained in a trial of the OX40 agonist ivuxolimab. All receptors come from an adult with an advanced solid tumor such as melanoma, head and neck, liver or kidney cancer. CDR3s leave out the opening cysteine and the closing phenylalanine or tryptophan. A D gene is named only where the DNA matches it firmly. Expanded clones are given a class, and other clones once, few, many or no size at all.

CDR3aa | abundance | d_gene | j_gene | v_gene
ASSYGTDYGYT | . | TRBD1 | TRBJ1-2 | TRBV6-5
ASSEETVSNQPQH | few | . | TRBJ1-5 | TRBV6-1
ASSLERGAEAF | . | . | TRBJ1-1 | TRBV11-2
ASSQFRDRVGEEKLF | few | TRBD1 | TRBJ1-4 | TRBV4-1
ASLSRTTDTQY | . | . | TRBJ2-3 | TRBV7-9
ASSPGAGHGYT | . | . | TRBJ1-2 | TRBV25-1
ASSLGPGPNEQF | once | . | TRBJ2-1 | TRBV11-3
ASRRQGGLRPQH | . | TRBD1 | TRBJ1-5 | TRBV28
SVDGRQGAPEAF | . | TRBD1 | TRBJ1-1 | TRBV29-1
ASRSSNQPQH | . | . | TRBJ1-5 | TRBV7-9
ASSTGNTEAF | once | . | TRBJ1-1 | TRBV27
ASTRGTTDTQY | . | . | TRBJ2-3 | TRBV19
ASSIWSGGPNNEQF | . | TRBD2 | TRBJ2-1 | TRBV19
ASSYSWAGGDEQF | . | . | TRBJ2-1 | TRBV6-5
ASSPSGGVDYNEQF | . | . | TRBJ2-1 | TRBV6-6
ASSQVGPDTQY | . | . | TRBJ2-3 | TRBV4-1
ASSREPGDRGGEQF | once | . | TRBJ2-1 | TRBV4-1
ASTIGSGDYEQY | . | . | TRBJ2-7 | TRBV27
ASSLSGGVGNEQF | . | . | TRBJ2-1 | TRBV13
ASSFTGGGYT | . | . | TRBJ1-2 | TRBV27
ASSQDPAETQY | once | . | TRBJ2-5 | TRBV14
ASMSLGREQY | . | . | . | TRBV27
ASSEISYTQY | few | . | TRBJ2-3 | TRBV6-1
ASTGLSPETQY | . | . | TRBJ2-5 | TRBV6-5
ASSQAGQGTEAF | . | . | TRBJ1-1 | TRBV4-2
ASSKVKGEGPNQPQH | . | . | TRBJ1-5 | TRBV21-1
ASTGDTYEQY | . | . | TRBJ2-7 | TRBV19
ASSQTGSPLH | . | . | TRBJ1-6 | TRBV27
ASSSAPYNEQF | . | . | TRBJ2-1 | TRBV27
ASSIGISYEQY | . | . | . | TRBV19
ASGSSETGYHGYT | . | TRBD1 | TRBJ1-2 | TRBV12-5
ASSLGRTGRNTGELF | . | TRBD1 | TRBJ2-2 | TRBV11-2
ASSYSPRQNNEQF | . | . | TRBJ2-1 | TRBV6-6
ASRGGGDTEAF | . | . | TRBJ1-1 | TRBV28
SALGGSGANVLT | . | . | TRBJ2-6 | TRBV29-1
ASSLVYNEQF | . | . | TRBJ2-1 | TRBV5-6
ASSEAKYEQY | . | . | TRBJ2-7 | TRBV2
ASTGGLAGGPGIQY | once | TRBD2 | TRBJ2-4 | TRBV5-1
ASSEGGAYGYT | . | . | TRBJ1-2 | TRBV6-1
ASSEAGWDRTNNEQF | . | TRBD1 | TRBJ2-1 | TRBV6-1
ASSEATFMLDPQH | once | . | TRBJ1-5 | TRBV6-1
ASSRGLAGGYQETQY | . | TRBD2 | TRBJ2-5 | TRBV4-1
ASSQGAGSYEQY | . | . | TRBJ2-7 | TRBV4-2
ASRKKGTKQETQY | . | . | TRBJ2-5 | TRBV27
ASSLSSGFTGELF | . | . | TRBJ2-2 | TRBV11-2
ASTPLPPGGLNTEAF | . | . | TRBJ1-1 | TRBV19
ASSLARDPINYEQY | . | . | TRBJ2-7 | TRBV7-8
ASSNTGAGEQF | . | TRBD1 | TRBJ2-1 | TRBV27
ASSQDVLNQPQH | few | . | TRBJ1-5 | TRBV4-1
ASSLGQRNTEAF | . | TRBD1 | TRBJ1-1 | TRBV5-6
ASSLGAGTEAF | . | . | TRBJ1-1 | TRBV11-2
ASSLFRDPYEQY | . | . | TRBJ2-7 | TRBV7-9
ATAYEQY | . | . | TRBJ2-7 | TRBV6-1
ASSSTKTGGRTGELF | . | TRBD1 | TRBJ2-2 | TRBV9
ASSSEQGQGYNEQF | . | TRBD1 | TRBJ2-1 | TRBV4-2